A selection of T cell receptor beta chains follows, all from one sample in a study of tumour-infiltrating T cells in Burkitt lymphoma. Generated by immunoSEQ multiplex PCR, the TCRdb table keeps only in-frame clones and is missing some. The sample has around 46,000 clones, more than 25% seen once; the top ten hold roughly 2.8%. Sample: tumor tissue. The receptors stem from a human donor with Burkitt lymphoma. CDR3s include the opening cysteine and the closing phenylalanine or tryptophan. A D gene is named only where the DNA matches it firmly. Some rows mark clone size as missing; the rest say once, few, many or name a class of expanded clone.

TRBD1	TRBJ2-5	TRBV5-1	NA	TGCGCCAGCAGCTTTAATACAGGGGATGAGACCCAGTACTTC	CASSFNTGDETQYF
TRBD2	TRBJ2-3	TRBV4-2	NA	TGTGCCAGCAGCCAAGAGGCGGGGGGGCCCGCAGATACGCAGTATTTT	CASSQEAGGPADTQYF
NA	TRBJ2-1	TRBV19	NA	TGTGCCAGTAGTATGGGGGCTAGAAATGAGCAGTTCTTC	CASSMGARNEQFF
TRBD1	TRBJ1-6	TRBV2	few	TGTGCCAGCAGTGAAGGAGGGACAGGGGGCGACTCACCCCTCCACTTT	CASSEGGTGGDSPLHF
NA	TRBJ1-5	TRBV2	few	TGTGCCAGCAGTGAGCTCCGTAGCAATCAGCCCCAGCATTTT	CASSELRSNQPQHF
NA	TRBJ2-3	TRBV29-1	few	TGCAGCGGCCGGGCCCGAGGGATGGATACGCAGTATTTT	CSGRARGMDTQYF
NA	TRBJ2-7	TRBV25-1	NA	TGTGCCAGCAGTGGGACAGAGTTCTCCTACGAGCAGTACTTC	CASSGTEFSYEQYF
NA	TRBJ2-3	TRBV5-1	few	TGCGCCAGCAGCTTGGGGCACGGGGGTAAATCAGATACGCAGTATTTT	CASSLGHGGKSDTQYF
NA	TRBJ2-3	TRBV6-1	few	TGTGCCAGCGGCCAAGATACGCAGTATTTT	CASGQDTQYF
TRBD1	TRBJ2-7	TRBV4-1	NA	TGCGCCAGCAGCCGGGACAGGACACAGTCCTACGAGCAGTACTTC	CASSRDRTQSYEQYF
NA	TRBJ2-2	TRBV28	few	TGTGCCAGCAGTACCCCCACCGGGGAGCTGTTTTTT	CASSTPTGELFF
NA	TRBJ2-5	TRBV5-1	few	TGCGCCAGCAGCCTATACACTCAAGAGACCCAGTACTTC	CASSLYTQETQYF
NA	TRBJ2-2	TRBV2	NA	TGTGCCAGCAGTGAGGCCAGGTTGACCGGGGAGCTGTTTTTT	CASSEARLTGELFF
TRBD2	TRBJ2-7	TRBV10-3	NA	TGTGCCATCAGTGTGGACGGGAGGAACGAGCAGTACTTC	CAISVDGRNEQYF
NA	TRBJ1-6	TRBV7-8	few	TGTGCCAGCAGCTCCAGGGAGCGTAATTCACCCCTCCACTTT	CASSSRERNSPLHF
TRBD2	TRBJ2-7	TRBV2	NA	TGTGCCAGCAAACAGTGGGAGGGGCAGTACTTC	CASKQWEGQYF
NA	TRBJ1-2	TRBV5-6	few	TGTGCCAGCAGCTTCGAGGATCCCTATGGCTACACCTTC	CASSFEDPYGYTF
TRBD2	TRBJ2-7	TRBV6-6	NA	TGTGCCAGCAGGACCGAGGGCCAGGGAGGGGAGCAGTACTTC	CASRTEGQGGEQYF
NA	TRBJ1-5	TRBV28	NA	TGTGCCAGCAGTTATCAGCCCCAGCATTTT	CASSYQPQHF
NA	TRBJ1-5	TRBV2	few	TGTGCCAGCAGGGACAGCCGGAATAGCAATCAGCCCCAGCATTTT	CASRDSRNSNQPQHF
TRBD2	TRBJ2-5	TRBV19	few	TGTGCCAGTAGTAGTCCATCGCGGGGGGGGAAAGAGACCCAGTACTTC	CASSSPSRGGKETQYF
NA	TRBJ2-3	TRBV14	NA	TGTGCCAGCAGCCTTTCCAGCGGATTTAGCACAGATACGCAGTATTTT	CASSLSSGFSTDTQYF
TRBD1	TRBJ1-5	TRBV10-3	NA	TGTGCCATCAGTGAGTCGGGACAGAATAATCAGCCCCAGCATTTT	CAISESGQNNQPQHF
NA	TRBJ1-1	TRBV25-1	few	TGTGCCAGCAGTGAACCCTGGGCCGCAGGGTCAGTCACTGAAGCTTTCTTT	CASSEPWAAGSVTEAFF
TRBD1	TRBJ1-1	TRBV15	NA	TGTGCCACCAGCAGACAGGGGGCGGTCGCTGAAGCTTTCTTT	CATSRQGAVAEAFF
NA	TRBJ1-1	TRBV25-1	NA	TGTGCCAGCAGTGTCGAGGGGAACACTGAAGCTTTCTTT	CASSVEGNTEAFF
NA	TRBJ1-2	TRBV11-3	NA	TGTGCCAGCAGCCAGGGACCTAACTATGGCTACACCTTC	CASSQGPNYGYTF
NA	TRBJ2-3	TRBV6-6	NA	TGTGCCAGCAGTCCAGCCCACAGCACAGATACGCAGTATTTT	CASSPAHSTDTQYF
TRBD2	TRBJ2-3	TRBV7-2	few	TGTGCCAGCAGGGGCCTCCTAGCGGGGGGGCCCGATACGCAGTATTTT	CASRGLLAGGPDTQYF